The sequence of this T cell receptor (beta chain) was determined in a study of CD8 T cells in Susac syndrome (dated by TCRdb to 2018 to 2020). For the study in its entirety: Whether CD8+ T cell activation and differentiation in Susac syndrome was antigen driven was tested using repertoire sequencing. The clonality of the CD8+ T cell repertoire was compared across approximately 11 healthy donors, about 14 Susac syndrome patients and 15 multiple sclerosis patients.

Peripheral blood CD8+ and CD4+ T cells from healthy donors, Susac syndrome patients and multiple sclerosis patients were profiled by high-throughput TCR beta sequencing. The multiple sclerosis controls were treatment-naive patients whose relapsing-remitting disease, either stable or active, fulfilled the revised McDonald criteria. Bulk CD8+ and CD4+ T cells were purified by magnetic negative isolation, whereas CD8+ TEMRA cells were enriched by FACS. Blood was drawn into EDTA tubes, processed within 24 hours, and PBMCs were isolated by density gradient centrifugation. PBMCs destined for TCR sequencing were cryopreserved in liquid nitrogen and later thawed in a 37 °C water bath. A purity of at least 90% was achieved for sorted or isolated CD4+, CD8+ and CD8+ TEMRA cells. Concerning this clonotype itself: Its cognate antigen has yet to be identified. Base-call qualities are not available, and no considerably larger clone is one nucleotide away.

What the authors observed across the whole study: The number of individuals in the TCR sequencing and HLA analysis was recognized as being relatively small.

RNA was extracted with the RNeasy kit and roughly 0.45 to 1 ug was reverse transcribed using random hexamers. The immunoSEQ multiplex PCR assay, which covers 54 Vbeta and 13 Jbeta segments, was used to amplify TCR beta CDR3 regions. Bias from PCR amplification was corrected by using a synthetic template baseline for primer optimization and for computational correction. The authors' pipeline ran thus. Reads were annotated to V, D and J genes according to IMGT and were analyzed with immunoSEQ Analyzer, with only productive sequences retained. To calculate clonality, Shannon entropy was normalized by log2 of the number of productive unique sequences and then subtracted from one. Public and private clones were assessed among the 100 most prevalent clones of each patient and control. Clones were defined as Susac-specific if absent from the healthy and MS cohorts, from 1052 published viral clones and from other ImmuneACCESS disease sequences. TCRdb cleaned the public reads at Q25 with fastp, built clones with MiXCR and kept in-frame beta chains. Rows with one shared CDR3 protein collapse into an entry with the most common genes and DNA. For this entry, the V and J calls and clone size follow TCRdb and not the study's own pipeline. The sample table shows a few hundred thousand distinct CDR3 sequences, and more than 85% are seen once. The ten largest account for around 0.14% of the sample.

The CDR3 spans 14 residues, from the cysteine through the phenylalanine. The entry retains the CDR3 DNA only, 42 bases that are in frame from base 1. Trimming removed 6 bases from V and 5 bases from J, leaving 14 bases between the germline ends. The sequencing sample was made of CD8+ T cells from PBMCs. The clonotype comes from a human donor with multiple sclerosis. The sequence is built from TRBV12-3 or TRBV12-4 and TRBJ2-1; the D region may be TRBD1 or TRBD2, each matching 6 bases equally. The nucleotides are TGTGCCAGCAGGACGGGGGCCCGACACAATGAGCAGTTCTTC. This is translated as CASRTGARHNEQFF.